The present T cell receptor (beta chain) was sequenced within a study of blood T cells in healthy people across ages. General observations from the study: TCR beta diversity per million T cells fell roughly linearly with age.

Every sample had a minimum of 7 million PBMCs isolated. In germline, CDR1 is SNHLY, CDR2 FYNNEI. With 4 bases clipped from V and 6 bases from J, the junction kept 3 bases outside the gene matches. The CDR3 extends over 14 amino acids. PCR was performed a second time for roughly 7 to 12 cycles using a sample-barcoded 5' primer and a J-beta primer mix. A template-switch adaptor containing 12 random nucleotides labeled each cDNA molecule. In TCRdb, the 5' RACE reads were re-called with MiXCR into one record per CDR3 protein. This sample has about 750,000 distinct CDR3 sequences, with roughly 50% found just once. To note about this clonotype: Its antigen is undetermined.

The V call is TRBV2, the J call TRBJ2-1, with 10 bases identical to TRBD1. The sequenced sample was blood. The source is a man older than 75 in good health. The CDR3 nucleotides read TGTGCCAGCAGTGGACAGGGGGCAGGCAATGAGCAGTTCTTC. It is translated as CASSGQGAGNEQFF.